The 4 T cell receptor beta chains listed next were all sequenced from one sample in a study of patients and donors after allogeneic stem cell transplantation. TCRdb called the RT-PCR reads again in MiXCR, with one record for every CDR3 protein. The sample has approximately 31,000 distinct CDR3 sequences; roughly 38% are singletons. The source material was blood, either unsorted or a sorted T cell fraction (not recorded which). The receptors derive from a human donor who was either an allogeneic HSCT recipient or a stem cell or donor lymphocyte infusion donor (not recorded which). It is not recorded whose cells these are; they may come from a transplant donor.

J is TRBJ1-1 and V is TRBV7-9; D may be TRBD1 (6 bases). Trimming pared 5 bases from V and 3 bases from J, leaving 16 bases between. This CDR3 has 15 amino acids. Per germline, CDR1 SEHNR and CDR2 FQNEAQ (reference sequence). The CDR3 DNA follows: TGTGCCAGCAGCCCAGGGGATGAGAAGGACACTGAAGCTTTCTTT. Translation: CASSPGDEKDTEAFF.

DNA of the CDR3: TGTGCCCGCCGAGAGAGGGAGGCCTACGAGCAGTACGTC. It specifies CARREREAYEQYV. The chain joins TRBV3-1 to TRBJ2-7, with a weak D call TRBD2 (6 bases). CDR1 is LGHDT and CDR2 is YNNKEL in the germline V gene (reference sequence). The CDR3 has 13 amino acids. Trimming pared 11 bases from V and 2 bases from J, leaving 16 bases between.

The CDR3 sequence is CASSLARYTDTQYF. The CDR3 coding sequence is TGTGCCAGCAGTTTAGCCAGGTACACAGATACGCAGTATTTT. The rearrangement joins TRBV12-3 or TRBV12-4 to TRBJ2-3; D remains unclear. This CDR3 spans 14 amino acids. With 0 bases removed from V and 2 bases from J, the gap between germline ends came to 6 bases.

The chain joins TRBV20-1 to TRBJ1-4; TRBD1 aligns across 9 bases. The germline V gene encodes CDR1 DFQATT and CDR2 SNEGSKA (reference sequence). The CDR3 contains 12 residues. With V trimmed by 3 bases and J by 10 bases, 3 bases remained unmatched. CDR3 DNA: TGCAGTGCTAGGGGGACAGGGAGAAAACTGTTTTTT. It codes for CSARGTGRKLFF.